The source of this T cell receptor beta chain is a study of T cells after yellow fever vaccination. Study-level results: The bulk population could contribute abundant contaminating clonotypes to FACS-sorted repertoires. When the response was secondary, it was weaker but reached its peak faster, day 5 versus 15. In post-booster samples, most primary-vaccination clones reappeared (around 95% CD4, roughly 89% CD8).

This clonotype was picked up many times. Antigen specificity is unknown. The V end lost 1 base, the J end lost 0 bases, and 3 bases lay between the germline ends. In germline, CDR1 is DFQATT, CDR2 SNEGSKA (reference sequence). CDR3 length: 12 residues. By 5'RACE template switching, TCR cDNA was produced, with a universal primer site and UMIs added in the process. TCRdb fed the 5' RACE reads into MiXCR, producing one record per CDR3 protein. This sample has tens of thousands of distinct CDR3 sequences; roughly 6.9% occur once, and the top ten carry under 45%. The material sequenced was CD8+ T cells sorted from PBMCs, taken less than 6 days after the first yellow fever vaccination. This clonotype was sampled from a man aged 18 to 29 who received the YFV17D yellow fever vaccine. V gene TRBV20-1 combines with J gene TRBJ2-5; D is ambiguous. CDR3: CSARGYQETQYF. DNA of the CDR3: TGCAGTGCTAGAGGGTACCAAGAGACCCAGTACTTC.